Below are 31 T cell receptor beta chains sequenced from a single sample in a study of blood T cell repertoires in COVID-19. Sequencing was performed with immunoSEQ multiplex PCR; in TCRdb, only in-frame clones are kept and a portion is missing. The repertoire consists of about 220,000 clones, with about four fifths occurring once and the leading ten covering more than 3%. The sequenced material came from PBMCs or T cells enriched from blood (not recorded which). The receptors were gathered from a woman aged 55-70 years who had recovered from COVID-19.

Turning to this clone: Different DNA sequences within this sample yield the same CDR3. The chain recombines TRBV19 with TRBJ1-1; 9 nucleotides line up with TRBD1. Germline V CDR1 and CDR2: LNHDA, SQIVND (reference sequence). V gave up 8 bases and J gave up 0 bases; unmatched junction bases: 1. The CDR3 is 13 amino acids. The CDR3 loop is CASGTGMNTEAFF. CDR3 in DNA: TGTGCCAGTGGGACAGGGATGAACACTGAAGCTTTCTTT.

The chain couples TRBV6-2 or TRBV6-3 to TRBJ1-1, with 8 bases aligning to TRBD1. The CDR3 spans 14 residues. Germline CDR1 and CDR2: MNHEY and SVGEGT. The V and J ends lost 6 bases and 10 bases, in that order; junction bases with no gene match: 13. CDR3 in DNA: TGTGCCAGCAGCATGTTGGGACAGGAATTGGGAGCTTTCTTT. Its protein is CASSMLGQELGAFF.

A note on this clone: Germline is not matched at one junction end, which may reflect a read error. The chain is built from TRBV5-5 and TRBJ1-5; 9 positions agree with TRBD1. Germline V gene lookup returns CDR1 SGHKS and CDR2 YYEKEE (reference sequence). The CDR3 contains 13 residues. The CDR3 sequence is CASTLDRGQPQHF. The DNA of the CDR3 is TGTGCCAGCACCTTGGACAGGGGTCAGCCCCAGCATTTT.

The chain employs TRBV2 and TRBJ2-3, with unresolved D. The length of the CDR3 is 15 residues. V lost 4 bases to trimming and J lost 0 bases, with 11 bases between them. CDR1 and CDR2 from the germline V gene are SNHLY and FYNNEI. CDR3: CASSVRVPSTDTQYF. The DNA for the CDR3 is TGTGCCAGCAGTGTCCGGGTGCCTAGCACAGATACGCAGTATTTT. Combining the CDR3 with reference TRBV2 and TRBJ2-3 gives the whole variable domain EPEVTQTPSHQVTQMGQEVILRCVPISNHLYFYWYRQILGQKVEFLVSFYNNEISEKSEIFDDQFSVERPDGSNFTLKIRSTKLEDSAMYFCASSVRVPSTDTQYFGPGTRLTVL.

The chain recombines TRBV29-1 with TRBJ2-5, with 8 nucleotides matching TRBD1. V shed 6 bases, J shed 1 base, and the junction held 4 bases outside the gene matches. Germline CDR1 is SQVTM and CDR2 is ANQGSEA. There are 13 residues in the CDR3. CDR3 region: CSVGTGGQETQYF. CDR3 nucleotides: TGCAGCGTCGGAACAGGGGGCCAAGAGACCCAGTACTTC.

About this clone: Germline and junction disagree at one end, which may indicate a read error. The J gene is TRBJ2-2, the V gene TRBV9; 8 bases fit TRBD2. The CDR3 runs to 18 residues. CDR1 and CDR2 from the germline V gene are SGDLS and YYNGEE. CDR3 DNA sequence: TGTGCCCGCAGCGTAGGCACCTATTCGGGGGGGGCCTTCGGGGAGCTGTTTTTT. Protein sequence: CARSVGTYSGGAFGELFF.

This clone was counted only a few times. This chain uses TRBV19 with TRBJ1-6, with 8 bases matching TRBD1. The germline V gene encodes CDR1 LNHDA and CDR2 SQIVND (reference sequence). This CDR3 has 13 residues. The trim removed 10 bases at V and 5 bases at J, leaving 4 bases unmatched. The CDR3 coding sequence is TGTGCCACCGGGACAGGAAATAATTCACCCCTCCACTTT. It is translated as CATGTGNNSPLHF.

The rearrangement uses TRBV19 and TRBJ2-1; the match to TRBD2 covers 12 bases. J lost 13 bases, V lost 4 bases, and 5 bases had no gene match. Germline assignment: CDR1 LNHDA and CDR2 SQIVND (reference sequence). This CDR3 comprises 13 residues. This CDR3 is CASSTSGGAEQFF. In nucleotides, the CDR3 is TGTGCCAGTAGTACTAGCGGGGGGGCCGAACAGTTCTTC.

In nucleotides, the CDR3 is TGTGCCAGCAGTCGCTCCAGGAGGCACGCCTATGGCTACACCTTC. It codes for CASSRSRRHAYGYTF. The chain joins TRBV6-5 to TRBJ1-2; D unclear. There are 15 residues in the CDR3. Germline V gives CDR1 MNHEY, CDR2 SVGAGI. Trimming pared 5 bases from V and 4 bases from J, leaving 17 bases between.

This clone was picked up one time. The chain uses TRBV7-2 and TRBJ2-1; possibly TRBD1 for D (6 bases). The CDR3 is made up of 15 amino acids. The V and J ends lost 5 bases and 2 bases respectively, with 13 bases between them. Germline V gene sequence: CDR1 SGHTA, CDR2 FQGNSA. The CDR3, as DNA: TGTGCCAGCAGCCCAACCGGGACACCCTACAATGAGCAGTTCTTC. Translated, it gives CASSPTGTPYNEQFF.

In its sample, this clone was seen a few times. This chain uses TRBV5-4 with TRBJ1-4; D uncertain. Trimming cost V 0 bases and J 6 bases, with 9 bases left between them. Germline loops: CDR1 SGHNT, CDR2 YYREEE (reference sequence). The CDR3 consists of 14 residues. The CDR3 spells CASSLEGGDEKLFF. DNA for the CDR3: TGTGCCAGCAGCTTGGAAGGAGGAGATGAAAAACTGTTTTTT.

The chain combines TRBV19 with TRBJ1-6; the match to TRBD1 covers 7 bases. The junction had 8 bases not matched to a gene; V was cut back by 3 bases and J by 0 bases. Per germline, CDR1 LNHDA and CDR2 SQIVND (reference sequence). The CDR3 runs to 18 residues. The CDR3 here is CASSIGGDRLSYNSPLHF. CDR3 sequence (DNA): TGTGCCAGTAGTATTGGAGGGGACAGACTCTCCTATAATTCACCCCTCCACTTT.

The chain employs TRBV5-1 and TRBJ1-1; 8 bases are shared with TRBD1. The CDR3 runs to 14 residues. Per the germline V gene, CDR1 is SGHRS and CDR2 is YFSETQ. J lost 4 bases, V lost 4 bases, and 6 bases had no gene match. The CDR3 region is CASSPRTGGTEAFF. The CDR3 coding sequence is TGCGCCAGCAGCCCAAGAACAGGGGGCACTGAAGCTTTCTTT.

The chain uses TRBV19 and TRBJ1-2; 8 bases fit TRBD1. Per the germline V gene, CDR1 is LNHDA and CDR2 is SQIVND (reference sequence). V trimming: 5 bases; J trimming: 6 bases; junction bases outside the gene matches: 2. This CDR3 has 12 residues. CDR3 in DNA: TGTGCCAGTAGTCCACAGGGGGATGGCTACACCTTC. This codes for CASSPQGDGYTF.

The rearrangement joins TRBV6-1 to TRBJ2-1; the D gene is possibly TRBD1 (5 bases). The V gene lost 3 bases and the J gene lost 0 bases, with 15 bases spanning the gap. In germline, CDR1 is MNHNS, CDR2 SASEGT. The CDR3 is 17 amino acids. This CDR3 is CASSDLWGPSSYNEQFF. CDR3 sequence (DNA): TGTGCCAGCAGTGATTTATGGGGCCCGAGCTCCTACAATGAGCAGTTCTTC.

V gene TRBV5-8 combines with J gene TRBJ1-2; maybe TRBD1 (6 bases). Germline V lookup: CDR1 SGHTS, CDR2 YDEGEE. V lost 5 bases to trimming and J lost 2 bases, with 10 bases between them. This CDR3 has 13 amino acids. The CDR3 region has the DNA TGTGCCAGCAGTCCCACAGGGAACTATGGCTACACCTTC. As protein: CASSPTGNYGYTF. Based on the CDR3 plus reference TRBV5-8 and TRBJ1-2, the full variable domain is EAGVTQSPTHLIKTRGQQATLRCSPISGHTSVYWYQQALGLGLQFLLWYDEGEERNRGNFPPRFSGRQFPNYSSELNVNALELEDSALYLCASSPTGNYGYTFGSGTRLTVV.

The rearrangement links TRBV27 to TRBJ2-5; 7 positions agree with TRBD2. V shed 3 bases, J shed 3 bases, and the junction held 10 bases outside the gene matches. The germline V gene encodes CDR1 MNHEY and CDR2 SMNVEV (reference sequence). This CDR3 has 16 residues. The CDR3 region is CASSFAGRGTKETQYF. For the CDR3, the DNA is TGTGCCAGCAGTTTCGCGGGAAGAGGGACTAAAGAGACCCAGTACTTC.

Comment on this clone: Likely a read error: the CDR3 ends without its conserved phenylalanine or tryptophan. The DNA is omitted, as the CDR3 cannot be located on it reliably, and the CDR3 follows TCRdb's listing. The V gene is TRBV5-3, the J gene TRBJ1-1; TRBD1, the table's D call, lacks a check against the DNA. TRBV5-3 is recorded as an ORF, its role being uncertain. The CDR3 is 13 amino acids in total, end residues counted. The CDR3 spells CARSLFGTGDRNL.

J is TRBJ1-1 and V is TRBV7-7; D is uncertain. Deletions cut 2 bases from V and 4 bases from J, with 8 bases between. Germline CDR1 and CDR2: SSHAT and FNYEAQ (reference sequence). The CDR3 has 13 amino acids. The CDR3 region has the DNA TGTGCCAGCAGCTTAACGAGGGCCACTGAAGCTTTCTTT. Translating it yields CASSLTRATEAFF.

This clone was counted once. The chain has TRBV5-4 and TRBJ2-5; D possibly corresponds to TRBD1 (6 bases). The CDR3 loop spans 16 amino acids. The V end lost 0 bases, the J end lost 1 base, and 13 bases lay between the germline ends. The germline V gene encodes CDR1 SGHNT and CDR2 YYREEE (reference sequence). The CDR3 nucleotides are TGTGCCAGCAGCTTGGGGGGGACGACAGGCCAAGAGACCCAGTACTTC. It specifies CASSLGGTTGQETQYF.

The chain has TRBV5-1 and TRBJ2-5; weak D call: TRBD2 (5 bases). Trimming stripped 5 bases from V and 1 base from J, with 12 bases between. The length of the CDR3 is 14 residues. Germline CDR1 SGHRS, CDR2 YFSETQ. Here the CDR3 reads CASRVSGSQETQYF. CDR3 in DNA: TGCGCCAGCAGGGTCAGCGGAAGCCAAGAGACCCAGTACTTC. Complete variable domain (other parts from reference TRBV5-1 and TRBJ2-5): KAGVTQTPRYLIKTRGQQVTLSCSPISGHRSVSWYQQTPGQGLQFLFEYFSETQRNKGNFPGRFSGRQFSNSRSEMNVSTLELGDSALYLCASRVSGSQETQYFGPGTRLLVL.

The V and J genes are TRBV19 and TRBJ1-2, with D uncertain. Germline loops: CDR1 LNHDA, CDR2 SQIVND (reference sequence). V was clipped by 3 bases and J by 6 bases, with 5 bases between them. The CDR3 is made up of 11 amino acids. This chain's CDR3 is CASSILNGYTF. In DNA form, the CDR3 reads TGTGCCAGTAGTATTTTAAATGGCTACACCTTC.

The chain carries TRBV19 and TRBJ1-5, with a weak D call TRBD1 (6 bases). Trimming pared 6 bases from V and 4 bases from J, leaving 19 bases between. Germline lookup yields CDR1 LNHDA and CDR2 SQIVND (reference sequence). The CDR3 covers 16 residues. The CDR3 coding sequence is TGTGCCAGTAGCTACCGGGACATCTTAAGGAATCAGCCCCAGCATTTT. It codes for CASSYRDILRNQPQHF.

The rearrangement uses TRBV7-2 and TRBJ2-1; 10 nucleotides match TRBD1. After removal of 1 base from V and 6 bases from J, the junction contained 6 bases not matched to a gene. The CDR3 runs to 16 residues. Germline V gives CDR1 SGHTA, CDR2 FQGNSA. The chain's CDR3 is CASSLVLGQGSNEQFF. In DNA form, the CDR3 reads TGTGCCAGCAGCTTAGTACTGGGACAGGGGTCCAATGAGCAGTTCTTC.

V is TRBV4-2 and J is TRBJ1-3, with a possible D match to TRBD1 (5 bases). The CDR3 consists of 15 residues. Germline V gene sequence: CDR1 LGHNA, CDR2 YNFKEQ. V was trimmed by 0 bases and J by 4 bases, leaving 10 bases between them. The CDR3 is CASSQDGAVGNTIYF. CDR3 nucleotide sequence: TGTGCCAGCAGCCAAGATGGGGCCGTCGGAAACACCATATATTTT.

This chain connects TRBV5-5 to TRBJ1-1; 12 bases fit TRBD1. Looked up from germline, CDR1 is SGHKS and CDR2 is YYEKEE (reference sequence). V lost 3 bases to trimming and J lost 0 bases; unmatched junction nucleotides: 6. The CDR3 consists of 17 residues. The CDR3 sequence: CASSSTGTGGLNTEAFF. The CDR3 bases are TGTGCCAGCAGCTCGACCGGGACAGGGGGCTTGAACACTGAAGCTTTCTTT.

V usage is TRBV3-1 (or the pseudogene TRBV3-2) and J usage is TRBJ2-1, with D maybe TRBD2 (6 bases). The germline gives CDR1 LGHDT, CDR2 YNNKEL (reference sequence). This CDR3 comprises 13 residues. Trimming removed 0 bases at V and 15 bases at J, with 15 bases between. CDR3 bases: TGTGCCAGCAGCCAAGAATCTACTAGCAAACTGTTCTTC. As protein: CASSQESTSKLFF.

The CDR3 nucleotides read TGTGCCAGCTCACCACCCACGGACTTGGAAGCTTTCTTT. Protein sequence: CASSPPTDLEAFF. V is TRBV18 and J is TRBJ1-1; D gene uncertain. The germline V and J ends were trimmed by 0 bases and 8 bases, with 10 bases remaining between them. This CDR3 spans 13 amino acids. From germline, CDR1 is KGHSH and CDR2 LQKENI. Full variable domain (outside the CDR3, taken from reference TRBV18 and TRBJ1-1): NAGVMQNPRHLVRRRGQEARLRCSPMKGHSHVYWYRQLPEEGLKFMVYLQKENIIDESGMPKERFSAEFPKEGPSILRIQQVVRGDSAAYFCASSPPTDLEAFFGQGTRLTVV.

The chain links TRBV7-9 to TRBJ1-2; 7 positions match TRBD1. CDR3 length: 15 residues. V lost 4 bases and J lost 4; bases outside the gene matches: 9. The V gene's germline CDR1 is SEHNR and CDR2 FQNEAQ (reference sequence). The DNA for the CDR3 is TGTGCCAGCAGCTCACTAGGGACAGAGATCTATGGCTACACCTTC. It yields the protein CASSSLGTEIYGYTF.

The chain is built from TRBV5-4 and TRBJ1-1; 7 bases agree with TRBD1. V shed 3 bases and J 10 bases; nucleotides not matched to a gene: 12. CDR1 and CDR2 (germline): SGHNT, YYREEE (reference sequence). The CDR3 has 14 amino acids. The CDR3 region has the DNA TGTGCCAGCAGCTCGTTTAACAGGGGACGGGGAGCTTTCTTT. Its translation: CASSSFNRGRGAFF.

The V and J genes are TRBV11-1 and TRBJ2-1; D not resolved. Trimming removed 5 bases at V and 8 bases at J, with 10 bases between. The CDR3 is made up of 12 amino acids. The germline V gene encodes CDR1 SGHAT and CDR2 FQDESV (reference sequence). CDR3 sequence: CASSPEVYEQFF. DNA of the CDR3: TGTGCCAGCAGCCCAGAGGTTTATGAGCAGTTCTTC.